The clone carrying this T cell receptor beta chain appeared a few times. In the PCR, 60 Vbeta and 13 Jbeta primers were used. Sequencing was performed with immunoSEQ multiplex PCR; in TCRdb, only in-frame clones are kept and a portion is missing. Here the sample spans over 90,000 clones, 60% to 75% being singletons. These data originate in a study of cytomegalovirus exposure and HLA in healthy donors. There are 15 residues in the CDR3. V shed 1 base and J shed 1 base, with 11 bases lying between them. In germline, CDR1 is SNHLY, CDR2 FYNNEI. The chain recombines TRBV2 with TRBJ2-7; D uncertain. Sequences were obtained from PBMCs. The TCR was taken from a man aged 60 to 75 in good health and CMV-seronegative. The CDR3 region has the DNA TGTGCCAGCAGTGAAGGGGTGACAAGGTCCTACGAGCAGTACTTC. As protein: CASSEGVTRSYEQYF. Filled out from reference TRBV2 and TRBJ2-7, the complete variable domain reads EPEVTQTPSHQVTQMGQEVILRCVPISNHLYFYWYRQILGQKVEFLVSFYNNEISEKSEIFDDQFSVERPDGSNFTLKIRSTKLEDSAMYFCASSEGVTRSYEQYFGPGTRLTVT.